These 16 T cell receptor beta chains were all obtained from the same sample, sequenced in a study of shared clonotypes between healthy human individuals. The data were produced by immunoSEQ multiplex PCR, yet TCRdb's version contains in-frame clones alone and is incomplete. Among millions of clones listed, about 92% were seen once. The sample taken for sequencing was naive CD4+ T cells sorted from blood. The subset is: CD45RA+ positively selected. The receptors stem from a man aged 18 to 35 in good health.

As concerns this clone: Other DNA sequences in this specimen translate into the identical CDR3. The chain recombines TRBV27 with TRBJ2-5, with 7 nucleotides matching TRBD1. This CDR3 contains 14 residues. The germline V gene has CDR1 MNHEY and CDR2 SMNVEV (reference sequence). V trimming: 5 bases; J trimming: 2 bases; junction bases outside the gene matches: 5. CDR3 residues: CASSPRTGQETQYF. The CDR3 region has the DNA TGTGCCAGCAGTCCCCGGACAGGTCAAGAGACCCAGTACTTC.

The rearrangement joins TRBV7-8 to TRBJ2-1, with 8 nucleotides matching TRBD1. CDR3 length equals 17 residues. The V and J ends lost 3 bases and 0 bases, in that order; junction bases with no gene match: 7. Germline V gene data show CDR1 as SGHVS and CDR2 as FQNEAQ. The CDR3 spells CASSLFGTGASYNEQFF. CDR3 nucleotides: TGTGCCAGCAGCTTGTTCGGGACAGGAGCCTCCTACAATGAGCAGTTCTTC.

The rearrangement joins TRBV28 to TRBJ2-5, with D possibly being TRBD1 (6 bases). This CDR3 is built from 15 residues. Per the germline V gene, CDR1 is MDHEN and CDR2 is SYDVKM. V lost 6 bases, J lost 3 bases, and 17 bases lay in between. The CDR3 spells CASSSTWTAKETQYF. CDR3 nucleotides: TGTGCCAGCAGCTCAACGTGGACAGCGAAAGAGACCCAGTACTTC.

CDR3 bases: TGTGCCAGCAGCTTAGTGTTTAGCGGGAGCACAGATACGCAGTATTTT. Translated: CASSLVFSGSTDTQYF. This chain links TRBV7-2 with TRBJ2-3, with 7 bases matching TRBD2. This CDR3 region has 16 residues. Per germline, CDR1 SGHTA and CDR2 FQGNSA. With V trimmed by 1 base and J by 0 bases, 4 bases remained unmatched.

This chain uses TRBV9 with TRBJ1-1; D remains unclear. Germline lookup yields CDR1 SGDLS and CDR2 YYNGEE. V was shortened by 0 bases and J by 8 bases, with 14 bases between the two germline ends. This CDR3 has 14 residues. The CDR3 loop reads CASSVGSGWGEAFF. Written as DNA, the CDR3 is TGTGCCAGCAGCGTAGGTTCGGGGTGGGGAGAAGCTTTCTTT. Full variable domain (rest looked up from reference TRBV9 and TRBJ1-1): DSGVTQTPKHLITATGQRVTLRCSPRSGDLSVYWYQQSLDQGLQFLIQYYNGEERAKGNILERFSAQQFPDLHSELNLSSLELGDSALYFCASSVGSGWGEAFFGQGTRLTVV.

CDR3 sequence (DNA): TGTGCCAGCAGCGTAGGGCGGACAGGGTCAACTAATGAAAAACTGTTTTTT. Translation: CASSVGRTGSTNEKLFF. The gene calls are TRBV5-4 and TRBJ1-4; 8 bases map to TRBD1. From germline, CDR1 is SGHNT and CDR2 YYREEE (reference sequence). V dropped 4 bases and J dropped 0; count of bases not matched to a gene: 8. The CDR3 runs 17 residues.

The V gene is TRBV21-1, the J gene TRBJ1-6. TRBV21-1 is flagged as a pseudogene. The CDR3 loop spans 15 amino acids. The CDR3 here is CASSPHSVYNSPLHF. The CDR3 DNA reads as TGTGCCAGCAGCCCCCACAGCGTTTATAATTCACCCCTCCACTTT.

The rearrangement uses TRBV11-3 and TRBJ1-5; 7 bases map to TRBD1. CDR3 length: 18 amino acids. Unmatched junction bases numbered 13, after V lost 0 bases and J lost 5 bases. The V gene's germline CDR1 is SGHNT and CDR2 YENEEA. The CDR3 spells CASSLDHEGAGRDQPQHF. The CDR3 bases are TGTGCCAGCAGCTTAGATCACGAGGGGGCAGGGAGGGATCAGCCCCAGCATTTT.

This clone appeared once. The gene calls are TRBV2 and TRBJ1-1; unclear D gene. Trimming pared 5 bases from V and 1 base from J, leaving 14 bases between. This CDR3 region has 15 residues. Per the germline V gene, CDR1 is SNHLY and CDR2 is FYNNEI. CDR3 DNA sequence: TGTGCCAGCAGTTATAAGGGTGACGGGAACACTGAAGCTTTCTTT. Its translation is CASSYKGDGNTEAFF.

The gene calls are TRBV11-2 and TRBJ2-4, with TRBD1 matching 8 bases. In germline, CDR1 is SGHAT, CDR2 FQNNGV. V shed 4 bases, J shed 7 bases, and the junction held 15 bases outside the gene matches. This CDR3 has 17 residues. Written as DNA, the CDR3 is TGTGCCAGCAGCTCACTGGGCGACAGGGGCATGGGCAACATTCAGTACTTC. The encoded protein is CASSSLGDRGMGNIQYF.

The V call is TRBV6-6, the J call TRBJ1-1, with D unresolved. V was pared by 6 bases and J by 1 base, with 9 bases between. Germline V gives CDR1 MNHNY, CDR2 SVGAGI (reference sequence). This CDR3 spans 13 amino acids. The CDR3 DNA follows: TGTGCCAGCAGCTCTACCTCGAACACTGAAGCTTTCTTT. This sequence encodes CASSSTSNTEAFF.

This clone was observed once. This chain connects TRBV11-1 to TRBJ2-5; TRBD1 matches at 12 bases. The CDR3 has 16 amino acids. Unmatched junction bases numbered 8, after V lost 3 bases and J lost 6 bases. Germline lookup yields CDR1 SGHAT and CDR2 FQDESV (reference sequence). CDR3 amino acids: CASSFGGTGGQQTQYF. The CDR3, as DNA: TGTGCCAGCAGCTTCGGGGGGACAGGGGGCCAGCAGACCCAGTACTTC.

Points on this clone: Distinct nucleotide sequences in the sample also encode this CDR3. V and J are TRBV5-1 and TRBJ1-4; the D gene is possibly TRBD1 (5 bases). The V and J ends lost 0 bases and 0 bases respectively, with 9 bases between them. CDR1 SGHRS and CDR2 YFSETQ come from the germline V gene. The CDR3 sequence is 16 residues long. The CDR3 region is CASSLEGRTTNEKLFF. CDR3 nucleotide sequence: TGCGCCAGCAGCTTGGAGGGGAGGACAACTAATGAAAAACTGTTTTTT. Full variable domain (missing parts from reference TRBV5-1 and TRBJ1-4): KAGVTQTPRYLIKTRGQQVTLSCSPISGHRSVSWYQQTPGQGLQFLFEYFSETQRNKGNFPGRFSGRQFSNSRSEMNVSTLELGDSALYLCASSLEGRTTNEKLFFGSGTQLSVL.

The V call is TRBV19, the J call TRBJ1-5, with 9 positions matching TRBD1. Looked up from germline, CDR1 is LNHDA and CDR2 is SQIVND (reference sequence). J lost 0 bases, V lost 9 bases, and 12 bases had no gene match. This CDR3 contains 17 residues. The CDR3 DNA reads as TGTGCCAGCCGTGACAGGGGGAAAACTGATAGCAATCAGCCCCAGCATTTT. It translates to CASRDRGKTDSNQPQHF.

The V and J genes are TRBV18 and TRBJ2-4; the match to TRBD1 covers 9 bases. V dropped 3 bases and J dropped 6; count of bases not matched to a gene: 6. Germline values: CDR1 KGHSH, CDR2 LQKENI. There are 15 residues in the CDR3. The CDR3 region is CASSPTGGIGNIQYF. In DNA, the CDR3 is TGTGCCAGCTCACCGACAGGGGGTATCGGAAACATTCAGTACTTC.

The V gene is TRBV5-1, the J gene TRBJ2-1, with TRBD1 matching over 10 bases. The J segment lost 6 bases and the V segment lost 2 bases, leaving 5 bases of the junction unmatched. This CDR3 contains 15 residues. CDR1 is SGHRS and CDR2 is YFSETQ in the germline V gene. The DNA of the CDR3 is TGCGCCAGCAGCTTTGGGACAGGGGAGGTCAATGAGCAGTTCTTC. Its translation: CASSFGTGEVNEQFF.